This TCR beta chain came from a study of blood T cell repertoires in COVID-19. Overall study context: Collection of acute and convalescent COVID-19 samples took place in the United States, Italy and Spain. PBMCs, B-cell-depleted T cells, or T cells provided the cDNA or gDNA that made up the material.

The CDR3 has 16 amino acids. CDR1 SQVTM and CDR2 ANQGSEA come from the germline V gene. In the authors' methods: Reference gene primer amplification yielded estimated nucleated cell counts. Assay: immunoSEQ multiplex PCR; the TCRdb copy retains only in-frame clones and omits some. The DNA gave D and trimming, while V, J and clone size come from that table. The repertoire holds some 210,000 clones, around 86% seen once, with about 6.5% in the top ten. This sequence joins TRBV29-1 and TRBJ2-5; the D is unclear. This receptor was identified in a man in his 60s who had recovered from COVID-19. The sequencing input was peripheral blood. The CDR3 spells CILGFFALAVQETQYF. The CDR3 DNA follows: TGCATCCTCGGGTTTTTCGCCCTCGCGGTCCAAGAGACCCAGTACTTC.